The 32 T cell receptor beta chains given below trace back to one sample, sequenced in a study of CD8+ T cells in alopecia areata. Extraction of RNA preceded its reverse transcription into cDNA, which served as the sequencing template. Generated by immunoSEQ multiplex PCR, the TCRdb table keeps only in-frame clones and is missing some. Seen here are some 170,000 clones, about 67% observed once, and the top ten hold more than 9.5%. Sequenced material: CD8+ T cells sorted from blood, taken at week 0. The source is a human donor with alopecia areata.

The V gene is TRBV9, the J gene TRBJ2-7; D not resolved. The CDR3 length is 13 residues. Trimming removed 0 bases at V and 4 bases at J, with 8 bases between. The germline gives CDR1 SGDLS, CDR2 YYNGEE. In nucleotides, the CDR3 is TGTGCCAGCAGCGTAGGGAGTATGTACGAGCAGTACTTC. Translated: CASSVGSMYEQYF.

This chain links TRBV13 with TRBJ1-1, with a tentative D call TRBD1 (6 bases). Germline V lookup: CDR1 PRHDT, CDR2 FYEKMQ (reference sequence). The CDR3 runs to 15 residues. Trimming removed 5 bases at V and 0 bases at J, with 13 bases between. The CDR3, as DNA: TGTGCCAGCAGCGCACCCACAGGGTTGAACACTGAAGCTTTCTTT. Translation: CASSAPTGLNTEAFF.

The chain combines TRBV7-2 with TRBJ2-7; D remains ambiguous. The ends were cut back, 1 base at V and 2 bases at J, with 9 bases in the middle. The CDR3 spans 14 residues. CDR1 SGHTA and CDR2 FQGNSA come from the germline V gene. CDR3 DNA: TGTGCCAGCAGCTTAGGCGGTCAGACCTACGAGCAGTACTTC. It specifies CASSLGGQTYEQYF.

Here the CDR3 reads CASSGPGQIAATGELFF. Here the CDR3 DNA reads TGTGCCAGCTCCGGTCCGGGACAGATAGCAGCCACCGGGGAGCTGTTTTTT. The chain links TRBV25-1 to TRBJ2-2; 7 bases match TRBD1. The CDR3 has 17 residues. V trimming: 8 bases; J trimming: 4 bases; junction bases outside the gene matches: 16. Germline V gene data show CDR1 as MGHDK and CDR2 as SYGVNS.

The chain couples TRBV5-4 to TRBJ2-7; 8 bases fit TRBD1. Unmatched junction bases numbered 11, after V lost 4 bases and J lost 5 bases. The CDR3 has 15 residues. Germline values: CDR1 SGHNT, CDR2 YYREEE (reference sequence). The chain's CDR3 is CASSGGTGRIDEQYF. The CDR3 coding sequence is TGTGCCAGCAGCGGGGGGACAGGCAGGATCGACGAGCAGTACTTC.

The chain combines TRBV15 with TRBJ2-7; D ambiguous. Germline assignment: CDR1 LNHNV and CDR2 YYDKDF (reference sequence). The CDR3 is made up of 14 amino acids. V was pared by 5 bases and J by 6 bases, with 17 bases between. The CDR3 DNA reads as TGTGCCACCAGCTCTCCCGGTGCCGGAAGCGAGCAGTACTTC. Translating gives CATSSPGAGSEQYF.

The sample holds one count of this clone. V gene TRBV27 combines with J gene TRBJ2-5; D gene ambiguous. The CDR3 length is 12 residues. V lost 5 bases and J 4 bases, leaving 8 bases between the germline ends. The germline V gene encodes CDR1 MNHEY and CDR2 SMNVEV (reference sequence). CDR3 in DNA: TGTGCCAGCAGTCCCCACGGAGAGACCCAGTACTTC. Amino acid sequence: CASSPHGETQYF.

The chain links TRBV2 to TRBJ2-2; 10 bases fit TRBD1. Germline values: CDR1 SNHLY, CDR2 FYNNEI. The CDR3 runs 14 residues. J gave up 4 bases and V 9 bases, and 5 bases lay outside the gene matches. CDR3 coding DNA: TGTGCCAGTCGAAGGACAGGGGGCACCGGGGAGCTGTTTTTT. Amino acids: CASRRTGGTGELFF. Full variable domain (rest looked up from reference TRBV2 and TRBJ2-2): EPEVTQTPSHQVTQMGQEVILRCVPISNHLYFYWYRQILGQKVEFLVSFYNNEISEKSEIFDDQFSVERPDGSNFTLKIRSTKLEDSAMYFCASRRTGGTGELFFGEGSRLTVL.

V is TRBV5-1 and J is TRBJ2-1; no clear D gene. Trimming took 4 bases from V and 10 from J, leaving 18 bases between them. The CDR3 covers 14 residues. CDR1 and CDR2 (germline): SGHRS, YFSETQ. The CDR3 coding sequence is TGCGCCAGCAGCCCGCCGTCAGAGTTCGGCGAGCAGTTCTTC. Translation gives CASSPPSEFGEQFF.

The CDR3: CASSVGLPAYEQYF. CDR3 sequence (DNA): TGTGCCAGCAGCGTAGGACTACCTGCCTACGAGCAGTACTTC. The rearrangement uses TRBV5-6 and TRBJ2-7; D possibly corresponds to TRBD2 (6 bases). Germline lookup yields CDR1 SGHDT and CDR2 YYEEEE. V lost 4 bases and J 2 bases, leaving 13 bases between the germline ends. The length of the CDR3 is 14 residues.

The V call is TRBV10-3, the J call TRBJ2-1; D is possibly TRBD2 (5 bases). The V end lost 10 bases, the J end lost 8 bases, and 18 bases lay between the germline ends. The CDR3 extends over 13 amino acids. CDR1 and CDR2 (germline): ENHRY, SYGVKD. CDR3 sequence (DNA): TGTGCCACCAGAGACACTAGATCGGATGAGCAGTTCTTC. Protein: CATRDTRSDEQFF.

The chain uses TRBV4-2 and TRBJ2-7, with TRBD1 identical over 10 bases. Looked up from germline, CDR1 is LGHNA and CDR2 is YNFKEQ. V shed 3 bases, J shed 1 base, and the junction held 6 bases outside the gene matches. CDR3 length: 16 amino acids. The CDR3, as DNA: TGTGCCAGCAGCCAGGTGGGACAGGGGCCTTCCTACGAGCAGTACTTC. It yields the protein CASSQVGQGPSYEQYF.

J is TRBJ2-3 and V is TRBV5-4, with D unresolved. Trimming left V 2 bases short and J 3 bases short, with 10 bases between. There are 14 residues in the CDR3. Looked up from germline, CDR1 is SGHNT and CDR2 is YYREEE (reference sequence). The CDR3 DNA sequence: TGTGCCAGCAGCTTAAGGGCCGTGACAGATACGCAGTATTTT. Translation: CASSLRAVTDTQYF.

The gene calls are TRBV13 and TRBJ1-5, with D possibly being TRBD1 (5 bases). Germline CDR1 reads PRHDT; CDR2 reads FYEKMQ (reference sequence). The ends were cut back, 6 bases at V and 7 bases at J, with 16 bases in the middle. This CDR3 is 14 amino acids long. CDR3 nucleotide sequence: TGTGCCAGCAGTTCGGGGGGAATGGGCCAGCCCCAGCATTTT. This sequence encodes CASSSGGMGQPQHF.

As regards this clone: Other DNA sequences of this sample code for an identical CDR3. The chain couples TRBV6-6 to TRBJ1-5, with a tentative D call TRBD1 (6 bases). V gave up 10 bases and J gave up 0 bases, with 10 bases separating them. The germline V gene has CDR1 MNHNY and CDR2 SVGAGI (reference sequence). The CDR3 is 13 amino acids. The CDR3 DNA follows: TGTGCCATAGGGGGGGATAGCAATCAGCCCCAGCATTTT. Translated: CAIGGDSNQPQHF.

J is TRBJ1-2 and V is TRBV13; 8 bases match TRBD1. The CDR3 has 16 amino acids. The J segment lost 8 bases and the V segment lost 0 bases, leaving 11 bases of the junction unmatched. CDR1 and CDR2 (germline): PRHDT, FYEKMQ (reference sequence). The DNA of the CDR3 is TGTGCCAGCAGCTTAGGAAGGACCCCAGGGGGCAGGGGCTACACCTTC. It encodes CASSLGRTPGGRGYTF.

In this sample, this clone turned up a few times. The rearrangement links TRBV5-6 to TRBJ2-7; 7 nucleotides line up with TRBD2. CDR1 is SGHDT and CDR2 is YYEEEE in the germline V gene. Trimming at V came to 4 bases and at J to 3 bases, leaving 7 bases not matched to a gene. This CDR3 is 14 amino acids long. This chain's CDR3 is CASSGGSSGYEQYF. Here the CDR3 DNA reads TGTGCCAGCAGCGGGGGGTCTAGCGGCTACGAGCAGTACTTC. Complete variable domain (other parts from reference TRBV5-6 and TRBJ2-7): DAGVTQSPTHLIKTRGQQVTLRCSPKSGHDTVSWYQQALGQGPQFIFQYYEEEERQRGNFPDRFSGHQFPNYSSELNVNALLLGDSALYLCASSGGSSGYEQYFGPGTRLTVT.

The chain employs TRBV2 and TRBJ1-6, with D perhaps TRBD1 (6 bases). Germline-derived CDR1 and CDR2 are SNHLY and FYNNEI. Trimming stripped 6 bases from V and 7 bases from J, with 16 bases between. This CDR3 has 15 residues. CDR3 residues: CASRDLTGGNSPLHF. In DNA, the CDR3 is TGTGCCAGCAGAGATCTGACAGGCGGGAATTCACCCCTCCACTTT.

This chain connects TRBV6-5 to TRBJ2-2; D is uncertain. V was trimmed by 2 bases and J by 7 bases, leaving 14 bases between them. Germline V gene sequence: CDR1 MNHEY, CDR2 SVGAGI. The CDR3 runs 15 residues. CDR3 DNA: TGTGCCAGCAGTTACGATCGGGCTTCGCGCGGGGAGCTGTTTTTT. This translates into CASSYDRASRGELFF.

This chain links TRBV6-4 with TRBJ2-5, with D hard to call. The CDR3 runs 12 residues. V lost 6 bases and J 2 bases, leaving 7 bases between the germline ends. CDR1 is MRHNA and CDR2 is SNTAGT in the germline V gene. CDR3 residues: CASRTEQETQYF. CDR3 bases: TGTGCCAGCAGAACGGAGCAAGAGACCCAGTACTTC.

In this sample, this clone turned up a few times. The chain joins TRBV10-3 to TRBJ1-2, with D uncertain. The V and J ends lost 7 bases and 7 bases respectively, with 13 bases between them. Germline V gene sequence: CDR1 ENHRY, CDR2 SYGVKD. The CDR3 extends over 12 amino acids. In DNA, the CDR3 is TGTGCCATCAAGGCCGAGACGGGTGGCTACACCTTC. It translates to CAIKAETGGYTF.

The chain employs TRBV13 and TRBJ1-5; 7 bases line up with TRBD1. V was pared by 4 bases and J by 3 bases, with 3 bases of the junction left unmatched. The CDR3 has 14 residues. Germline V gene sequence: CDR1 PRHDT, CDR2 FYEKMQ (reference sequence). CDR3 protein: CASSSQGNNQPQHF. CDR3 nucleotides: TGTGCCAGCAGCTCACAGGGGAACAATCAGCCCCAGCATTTT. Full variable domain (rest looked up from reference TRBV13 and TRBJ1-5): AAGVIQSPRHLIKEKRETATLKCYPIPRHDTVYWYQQGPGQDPQFLISFYEKMQSDKGSIPDRFSAQQFSDYHSELNMSSLELGDSALYFCASSSQGNNQPQHFGDGTRLSIL.

The chain links TRBV6-5 to TRBJ2-1, with TRBD2 matching over 9 bases. In germline, CDR1 is MNHEY, CDR2 SVGAGI. J lost 3 bases, V lost 7 bases, and 1 base had no gene match. The CDR3 extends over 13 amino acids. CDR3 region: CASMRGGYNEQFF. CDR3 DNA sequence: TGTGCCAGCATGCGGGGGGGCTACAATGAGCAGTTCTTC.

The chain uses TRBV5-4 and TRBJ2-7; possibly TRBD2 for D (5 bases). The CDR3 is 16 residues long. CDR1 is SGHNT and CDR2 is YYREEE in the germline V gene (reference sequence). The V and J ends lost 1 base and 3 bases respectively, with 17 bases between them. CDR3 DNA sequence: TGTGCCAGCAGCTTGACCTCGGGAAGCCCCATCTACGAGCAGTACTTC. Translating it yields CASSLTSGSPIYEQYF.

This clone was recorded only once. CDR3 nucleotide sequence: TGTGCCAGCAGTGCCAACGTTGATCAGCCCCAGCATTTT. Amino acid sequence: CASSANVDQPQHF. V usage is TRBV25-1 and J usage is TRBJ1-5; D is undetermined. From germline, CDR1 is MGHDK and CDR2 SYGVNS. With 4 bases removed from V and 5 bases from J, the gap between germline ends came to 9 bases. The CDR3 is 13 residues long.

V gene TRBV13 combines with J gene TRBJ2-7; D remains unclear. V was pared by 1 base and J by 2 bases, with 0 bases between. The CDR3 runs 11 residues. CDR1 PRHDT and CDR2 FYEKMQ come from the germline V gene (reference sequence). The CDR3 DNA reads TGTGCCAGCAGCTTAGCCTACGAGCAGTACTTC. Encoded protein: CASSLAYEQYF.

The chain employs TRBV6-1 and TRBJ2-5; the D is unclear. CDR1 MNHNS and CDR2 SASEGT come from the germline V gene. V was shortened by 4 bases and J by 0 bases, with 12 bases between the two germline ends. The CDR3 is made up of 15 amino acids. The CDR3 region is CASSASRANQETQYF. In nucleotides, the CDR3 is TGTGCCAGCAGTGCGTCTCGGGCCAACCAAGAGACCCAGTACTTC.

The chain joins TRBV5-6 to TRBJ1-4; a weak D match, TRBD1 (5 bases). The CDR3 has 13 amino acids. From germline, CDR1 is SGHDT and CDR2 YYEEEE. V was pared by 4 bases and J by 8 bases, with 12 bases between. The CDR3 DNA is TGTGCCAGCAGCGGGCAGGGTGAAGAAAAACTGTTTTTT. It translates to CASSGQGEEKLFF.

The gene calls are TRBV9 and TRBJ1-5; tentatively, D is TRBD1 (5 bases). V was shortened by 0 bases and J by 1 base, with 5 bases between the two germline ends. The CDR3 extends over 14 amino acids. The germline gives CDR1 SGDLS, CDR2 YYNGEE. The CDR3 coding sequence is TGTGCCAGCAGCGTAGCAGGGAGCAATCAGCCCCAGCATTTT. Its protein product is CASSVAGSNQPQHF. The full variable domain, rest sourced from reference TRBV9 and TRBJ1-5, is DSGVTQTPKHLITATGQRVTLRCSPRSGDLSVYWYQQSLDQGLQFLIQYYNGEERAKGNILERFSAQQFPDLHSELNLSSLELGDSALYFCASSVAGSNQPQHFGDGTRLSIL.

This clone was recorded once. The chain couples TRBV29-1 to TRBJ1-1; D remains ambiguous. Trimming stripped 6 bases from V and 0 bases from J, with 8 bases between. Germline assignment: CDR1 SQVTM and CDR2 ANQGSEA. The CDR3 contains 12 residues. The CDR3 protein is CSVVALNTEAFF. In DNA, the CDR3 is TGCAGCGTAGTAGCATTGAACACTGAAGCTTTCTTT.

The V and J genes are TRBV7-9 and TRBJ2-5; D unresolved. With 6 bases removed from V and 0 bases from J, the gap between germline ends came to 8 bases. Germline lookup yields CDR1 SEHNR and CDR2 FQNEAQ (reference sequence). This CDR3 has 13 amino acids. The CDR3 loop reads CASSSPYQETQYF. The CDR3, as DNA: TGTGCCAGCAGTTCTCCATACCAAGAGACCCAGTACTTC.

This chain connects TRBV6-5 to TRBJ2-7, with D possibly being TRBD2 (5 bases). Germline CDR1 is MNHEY and CDR2 is SVGAGI. The CDR3 has 15 amino acids. V lost 2 bases to trimming and J lost 5 bases, with 16 bases between them. CDR3 DNA: TGTGCCAGCAGTTACGCCTCTGGAGGTACGGACGAGCAGTACTTC. The encoded protein is CASSYASGGTDEQYF.